Reported below is one T cell receptor (beta chain). Its antigen is not identified. The data belong to a study of cytotoxic CD8 clonotypes in ibrutinib-treated CLL. Across the whole study: The group held some ten relapsed/refractory and about 14 treatment-naive patients, with under 18 IGHV unmutated.

Method: immunoSEQ multiplex PCR; TCRdb's copy keeps in-frame clones and lacks some. The sample includes 140,000 to 150,000 clones, about 70% of them seen just once. The CDR3 loop spans 14 amino acids. Germline V gene sequence: CDR1 PRHDT, CDR2 FYEKMQ (reference sequence). V was shortened by 2 bases and J by 2 bases, with 6 bases between the two germline ends. Overall study findings and caveats: Contraction or stability on treatment was seen for public clonotypes, which were uncommon.

Here the sequenced sample was PBMCs, taken after 24 months of ibrutinib treatment. This receptor was identified in a human donor with chronic lymphocytic leukemia. V and J are TRBV13 and TRBJ1-4; D may be TRBD1 (5 bases). The CDR3 protein is CASSLRGTNEKLFF. The CDR3 bases are TGTGCCAGCAGCTTACGGGGGACTAATGAAAAACTGTTTTTT. The variable domain in full, completed from reference TRBV13 and TRBJ1-4, reads AAGVIQSPRHLIKEKRETATLKCYPIPRHDTVYWYQQGPGQDPQFLISFYEKMQSDKGSIPDRFSAQQFSDYHSELNMSSLELGDSALYFCASSLRGTNEKLFFGSGTQLSVL.